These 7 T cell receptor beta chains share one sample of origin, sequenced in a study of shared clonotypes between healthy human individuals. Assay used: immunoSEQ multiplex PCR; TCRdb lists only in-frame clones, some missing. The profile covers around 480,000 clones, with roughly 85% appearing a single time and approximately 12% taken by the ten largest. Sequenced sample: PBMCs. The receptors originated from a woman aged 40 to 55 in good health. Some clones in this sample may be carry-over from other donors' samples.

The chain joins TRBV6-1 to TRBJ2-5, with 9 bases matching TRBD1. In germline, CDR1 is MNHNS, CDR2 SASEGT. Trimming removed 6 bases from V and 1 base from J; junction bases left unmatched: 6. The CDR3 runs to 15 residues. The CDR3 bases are TGTGCCAGCAGAGGCGGGACAGGGCCCCAAGAGACCCAGTACTTC. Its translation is CASRGGTGPQETQYF.

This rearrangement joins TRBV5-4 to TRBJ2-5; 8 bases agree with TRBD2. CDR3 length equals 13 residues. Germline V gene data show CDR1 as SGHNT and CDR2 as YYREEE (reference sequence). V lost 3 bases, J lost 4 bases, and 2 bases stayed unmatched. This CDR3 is CASSSSGRETQYF. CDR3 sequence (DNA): TGTGCCAGCAGCTCGAGCGGGAGAGAGACCCAGTACTTC.

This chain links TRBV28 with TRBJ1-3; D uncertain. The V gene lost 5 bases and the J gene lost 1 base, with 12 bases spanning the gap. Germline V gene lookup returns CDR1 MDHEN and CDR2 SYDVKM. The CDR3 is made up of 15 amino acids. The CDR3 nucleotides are TGTGCCAGCAGTCTGACAATGGTGTCTGGAAACACCATATATTTT. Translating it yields CASSLTMVSGNTIYF.

This CDR3 reads CASSSGSRGYTF. The DNA of the CDR3 is TGTGCCAGCAGTTCAGGTTCGAGAGGCTACACCTTC. The chain couples TRBV28 to TRBJ1-2; D gene ambiguous. The CDR3 totals 12 residues. Germline values: CDR1 MDHEN, CDR2 SYDVKM. The ends were cut back, 4 bases at V and 8 bases at J, with 11 bases in the middle.

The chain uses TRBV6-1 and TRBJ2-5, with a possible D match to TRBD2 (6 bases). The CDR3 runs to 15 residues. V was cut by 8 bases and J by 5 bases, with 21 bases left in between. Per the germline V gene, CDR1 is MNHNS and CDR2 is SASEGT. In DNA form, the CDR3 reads TGTGCCAGCCAAGTAGACGGGGGAGACTGGGAGACCCAGTACTTC. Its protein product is CASQVDGGDWETQYF.

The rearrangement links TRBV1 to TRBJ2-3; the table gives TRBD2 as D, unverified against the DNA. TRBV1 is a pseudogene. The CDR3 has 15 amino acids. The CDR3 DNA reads TGCACCTACGCCTACTCGGGACTAGCGGTACGTTTGGAGTATTTT. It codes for CTYAYSGLAVRLEYF.

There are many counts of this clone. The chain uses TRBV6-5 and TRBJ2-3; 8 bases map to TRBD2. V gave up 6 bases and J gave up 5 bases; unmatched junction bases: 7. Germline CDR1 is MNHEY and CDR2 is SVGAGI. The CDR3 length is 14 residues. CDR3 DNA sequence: TGTGCCAGCAGGGTGGCGGGAGGAAGAGATACGCAGTATTTT. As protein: CASRVAGGRDTQYF.